This T cell receptor (beta chain) was captured by sequencing in a study of blood T cell repertoires in COVID-19. Looking at the study overall: Samples representing acute and convalescent COVID-19 were sourced from the United States, Italy and Spain. T cells, B-cell-depleted T cells, or PBMCs provided the cDNA or gDNA that served as material.

In the original processing: Reference gene primer amplification in the assay estimated nucleated cell counts. Measured with immunoSEQ multiplex PCR; TCRdb has only the in-frame clones, and not every one. The V and J calls and clone size come from that table; D and trimming were worked out from the DNA. The table lists about 73,000 clones, about 88% of them singletons. J was trimmed by 10 bases and V by 5 bases; bases with no gene match: 5. Germline V gene lookup returns CDR1 LNHDA and CDR2 SQIVND (reference sequence). The CDR3 length is 12 residues. The genes are TRBV19 and TRBJ1-1; TRBD1 matches 9 bases. This clonotype was obtained from a man at least 80 years old with acute or convalescent COVID-19. Source material: peripheral blood. The CDR3 DNA is TGTGCCAGTAGTGCCCACAGGGGGCCAGCTTTCTTT. Translation gives CASSAHRGPAFF.